Below are 4 T cell receptor beta chains sequenced from a single sample in a study of CD8 T cells in ankylosing spondylitis (dated by TCRdb to between 2016 and 2019). What the authors observed across the whole study: A TCR beta motif of about 8 highly homologous amino acid variants appeared characteristic of blood from ankylosing spondylitis patients.

Libraries were constructed by 5' RACE. Sequenced using an Illumina HiSeq 2500. The raw public reads went through TCRdb reprocessing: fastp at Q25, MiXCR clone calling, in-frame beta chains kept. Rows matching on CDR3 protein sequence are summarized as one entry with the most common DNA and genes. The sample profile shows 350,000 or so distinct CDR3 sequences; under 8.5% of them were found once. The ten top clones hold roughly 14% of the sample. No antigens are known for them. What was sequenced was blood, either unsorted or a sorted T cell fraction (not recorded which). Source of these receptors: a male donor with ankylosing spondylitis.

This clonotype was observed at least ten times. The V gene is TRBV9, the J gene TRBJ1-5; perhaps TRBD1 as D (5 bases). CDR1 is SGDLS, CDR2 YYNGEE, per germline. Trimming removed 1 base from V and 3 bases from J, with 11 bases in between. The CDR3 has 15 residues. The CDR3 DNA reads TGTGCCAGCAGCGTACGAGGGGCCTTCAATCAGCCCCAGCATTTT. Translating gives CASSVRGAFNQPQHF.

V is TRBV7-9 and J is TRBJ2-3, with TRBD1 matching over 8 bases. The CDR3 runs to 15 residues. Germline values: CDR1 SEHNR, CDR2 FQNEAQ (reference sequence). V lost 7 bases and J lost 6; bases outside the gene matches: 12. Written as DNA, the CDR3 is TGTGCCAGCACCCAGTCCAGGGGGCGCTTGGATACGCAGTATTTT. Its translation: CASTQSRGRLDTQYF.

This clonotype has just a few counts. This chain joins TRBV11-3 and TRBJ2-3; D remains ambiguous. V was clipped by 2 bases and J by 4 bases, with 4 bases between them. The CDR3 is made up of 12 amino acids. In germline, CDR1 is SGHNT, CDR2 YENEEA. Written as DNA, the CDR3 is TGTGCCAGCAGCTTATTGCCAGATACGCAGTATTTT. Amino acids: CASSLLPDTQYF.

The chain employs TRBV5-4 and TRBJ2-7; D is ambiguous. The V gene lost 4 bases and the J gene lost 0 bases, with 20 bases spanning the gap. The CDR3 length is 17 residues. CDR1 and CDR2 from the germline V gene are SGHNT and YYREEE (reference sequence). CDR3 DNA: TGTGCCAGCAGCCCGCAAAGAAGCTACAGCCGCTCCTACGAGCAGTACTTC. It yields the protein CASSPQRSYSRSYEQYF. The full variable domain, in which reference TRBV5-4 and TRBJ2-7 provide the parts outside the CDR3, is ETGVTQSPTHLIKTRGQQVTLRCSSQSGHNTVSWYQQALGQGPQFIFQYYREEENGRGNFPPRFSGLQFPNYSSELNVNALELDDSALYLCASSPQRSYSRSYEQYFGPGTRLTVT.